The subject of this entry is one T cell receptor beta chain. This entry is derived from a study of shared clonotypes between healthy human individuals. TCRdb's table, derived via immunoSEQ multiplex PCR, lists solely in-frame clones and lacks some. The data hold about 2.3 million clones, with roughly 90% observed a single time. The V gene's germline CDR1 is LNHNV and CDR2 YYDKDF (reference sequence). The CDR3 runs 14 residues. Trimming took off 1 base at V and 3 bases at J, with 10 bases between the two ends. What was sequenced was naive CD4+ T cells from PBMCs. As to subset: CD45RA+ positively selected. This sequence joins TRBV15 and TRBJ2-7; D not certain. This TCR was sampled from a young man in good health. Some clones in this sample may be carry-over from other donors' samples. Here the CDR3 DNA reads TGTGCCACCAGCAGAGGGTTGGAGCTCTACGAGCAGTACTTC. Translating gives CATSRGLELYEQYF.